This T cell receptor (beta chain) was recovered during a study of cytomegalovirus exposure and HLA in healthy donors. Findings and caveats of the study: CMV serostatus was the sole immune exposure data available. In a later analysis, V- and J-gene trimming of beta chains associated with a DCLRE1C missense variant, replicated independently. The study put about 180 TCR beta chains on its list as cytomegalovirus-associated.

On this clone itself: The target antigen is unknown.

This CDR3 has 16 amino acids. Germline-derived CDR1 and CDR2 are LNHNV and YYDKDF (reference sequence). V lost 0 bases, J lost 3 bases, and 11 bases lay in between. This PCR relied on a set of 60 Vbeta primers and 13 Jbeta primers. Sequenced by immunoSEQ multiplex PCR; TCRdb stores in-frame clones only, minus some. The repertoire holds around 120,000 clones, with about 70% as singletons. The sequence derives from a man between 50 and 59 years old in good health and CMV-seropositive. This rearrangement joins TRBV15 to TRBJ1-4; D not certain. The source material was PBMCs. This CDR3 is CATSRDNGGPNEKLFF. DNA of the CDR3: TGTGCCACCAGCAGAGATAACGGCGGCCCTAATGAAAAACTGTTTTTT. Filled out from reference TRBV15 and TRBJ1-4, the complete variable domain reads DAMVIQNPRYQVTQFGKPVTLSCSQTLNHNVMYWYQQKSSQAPKLLFHYYDKDFNNEADTPDNFQSRRPNTSFCFLDIRSPGLGDTAMYLCATSRDNGGPNEKLFFGSGTQLSVL.